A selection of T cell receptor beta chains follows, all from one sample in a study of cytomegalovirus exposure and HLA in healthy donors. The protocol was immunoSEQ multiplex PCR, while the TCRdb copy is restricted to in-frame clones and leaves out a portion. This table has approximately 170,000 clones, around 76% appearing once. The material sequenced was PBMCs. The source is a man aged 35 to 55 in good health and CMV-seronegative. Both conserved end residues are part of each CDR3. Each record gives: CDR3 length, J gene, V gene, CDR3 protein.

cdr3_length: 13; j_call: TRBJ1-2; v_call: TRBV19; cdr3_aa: CASSPTGNSGYTF
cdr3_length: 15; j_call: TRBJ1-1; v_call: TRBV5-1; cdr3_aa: CASSRRTGGYTEAFF
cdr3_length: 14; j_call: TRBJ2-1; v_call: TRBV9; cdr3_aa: CASSGWAGNNEQFF
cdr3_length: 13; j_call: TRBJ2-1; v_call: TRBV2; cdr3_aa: CASRTGSYNEQFF
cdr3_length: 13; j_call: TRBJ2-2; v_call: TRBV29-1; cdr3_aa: CSVEVRGSGELFF
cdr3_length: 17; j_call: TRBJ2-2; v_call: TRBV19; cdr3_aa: CASSPLWRQENTGELFF
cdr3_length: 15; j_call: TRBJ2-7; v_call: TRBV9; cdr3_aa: CASSPQPTQGNEQYF
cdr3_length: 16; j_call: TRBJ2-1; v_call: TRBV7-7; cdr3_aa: CASSLGGQEGYVEQFF
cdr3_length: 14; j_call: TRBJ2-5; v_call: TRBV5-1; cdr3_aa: CASRGQGLTGAQYF
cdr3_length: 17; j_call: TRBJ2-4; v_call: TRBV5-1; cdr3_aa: CASHEFGRGGSGNIQYF
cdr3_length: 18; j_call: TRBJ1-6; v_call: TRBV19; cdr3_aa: CASSVRRDRGSPNSPLHF
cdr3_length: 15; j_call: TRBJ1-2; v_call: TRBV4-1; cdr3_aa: CASSQWERGRDGYTF
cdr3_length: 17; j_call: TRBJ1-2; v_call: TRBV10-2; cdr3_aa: CASSDPRRGQTPYGYTF
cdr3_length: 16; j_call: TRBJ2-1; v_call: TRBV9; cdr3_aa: CASSASGTSGLREQFF
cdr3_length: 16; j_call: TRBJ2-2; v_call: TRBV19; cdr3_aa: CASSRSGTGGLWELFF
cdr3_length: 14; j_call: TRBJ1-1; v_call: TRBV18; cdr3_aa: CASSPRDRVTEAFF
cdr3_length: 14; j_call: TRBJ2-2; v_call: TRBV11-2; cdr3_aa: CASTTGSNTGELFF
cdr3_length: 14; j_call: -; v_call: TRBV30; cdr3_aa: CAWSSIGSSYEQYF
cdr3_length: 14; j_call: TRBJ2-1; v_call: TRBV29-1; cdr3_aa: CSAHGTSGSYEQFF
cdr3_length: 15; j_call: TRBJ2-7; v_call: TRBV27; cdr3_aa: CASSLWGQGTDEQYF
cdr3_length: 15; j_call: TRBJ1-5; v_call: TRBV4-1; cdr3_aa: CASSQDYHYNQPQHF
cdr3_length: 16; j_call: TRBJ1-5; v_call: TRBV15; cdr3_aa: CATSRDVAYSNQPQHF
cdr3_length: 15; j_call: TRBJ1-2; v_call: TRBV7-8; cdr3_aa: CASSPQGSQVYGYTF
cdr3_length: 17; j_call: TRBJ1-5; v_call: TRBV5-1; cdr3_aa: CASSPGTGLHSNQPQHF
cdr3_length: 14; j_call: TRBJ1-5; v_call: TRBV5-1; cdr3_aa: CASSTGGGNQPQHF
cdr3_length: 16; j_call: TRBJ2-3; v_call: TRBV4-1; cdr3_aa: CASSQEASGSTDTQYF
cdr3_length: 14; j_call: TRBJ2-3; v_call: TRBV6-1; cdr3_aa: CATCSGPFTDTQYF
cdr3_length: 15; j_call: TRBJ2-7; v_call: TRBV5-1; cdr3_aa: CASSLAGASGNEQYF
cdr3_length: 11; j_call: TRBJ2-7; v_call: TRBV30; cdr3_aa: CAWSVSYEQYF
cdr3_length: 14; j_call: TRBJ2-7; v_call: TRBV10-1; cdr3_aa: CASSPASGTYEQYF
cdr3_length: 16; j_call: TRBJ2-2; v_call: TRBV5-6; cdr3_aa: CASSIAGVPNTGELFF
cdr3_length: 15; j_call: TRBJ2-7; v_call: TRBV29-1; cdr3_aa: CSVEGGQRSSYEQYF
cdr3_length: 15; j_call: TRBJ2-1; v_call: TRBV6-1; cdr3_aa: CASTPGQSSYNEQFF
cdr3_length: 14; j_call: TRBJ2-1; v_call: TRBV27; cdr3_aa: CASSFRGLRNEQFF
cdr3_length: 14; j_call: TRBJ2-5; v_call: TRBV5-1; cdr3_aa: CASSLGGYQETQYF
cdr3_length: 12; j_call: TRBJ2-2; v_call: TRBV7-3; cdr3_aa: CASSSGNGELFF
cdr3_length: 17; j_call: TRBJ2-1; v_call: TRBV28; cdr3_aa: CASSEPTLAGDHNEQFF
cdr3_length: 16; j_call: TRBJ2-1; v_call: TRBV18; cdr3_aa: CASSPPVLAGDNEQFF
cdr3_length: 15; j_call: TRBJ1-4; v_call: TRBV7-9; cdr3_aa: CASSITGTINEKLFF
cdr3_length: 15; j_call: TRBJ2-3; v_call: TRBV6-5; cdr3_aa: CASSYGAASTDTQYF
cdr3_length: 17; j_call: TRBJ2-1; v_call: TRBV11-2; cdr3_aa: CASSLALAGGSRDEQFF
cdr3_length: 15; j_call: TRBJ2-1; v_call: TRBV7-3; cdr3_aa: CASSLMRAGGNEQFF
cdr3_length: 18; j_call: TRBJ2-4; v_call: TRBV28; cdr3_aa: CASSWNPGTGGTKNIQYF
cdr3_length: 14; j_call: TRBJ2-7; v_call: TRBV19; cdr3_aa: CASRPSTGVYEQYF
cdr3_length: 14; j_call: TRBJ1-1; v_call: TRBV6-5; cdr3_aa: CASSQPGLNTEAFF
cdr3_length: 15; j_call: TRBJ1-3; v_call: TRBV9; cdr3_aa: CASSSGQPWGNTIYF
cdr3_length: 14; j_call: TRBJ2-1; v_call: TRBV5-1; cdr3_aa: CASSLVVTENEQFF
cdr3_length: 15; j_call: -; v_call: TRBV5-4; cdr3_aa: CASSPIAGAAYEQYF
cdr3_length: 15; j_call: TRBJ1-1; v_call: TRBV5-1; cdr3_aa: CASSLEGGRNTEAFF
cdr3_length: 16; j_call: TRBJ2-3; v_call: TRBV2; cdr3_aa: CASSPLSPRTTDTQYF
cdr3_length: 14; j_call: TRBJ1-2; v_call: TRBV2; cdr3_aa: CASSRQGRDYGYTF
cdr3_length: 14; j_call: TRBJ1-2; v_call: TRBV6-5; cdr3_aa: CASSYSGGVYGYTF